This T cell receptor (beta chain) was found in a study of T cell changes during pregnancy in multiple sclerosis (dated by TCRdb to about 2019). Study-level background: The study examined how the T cell repertoire changed over the course of pregnancy in women with multiple sclerosis.

About this clone: The target of this receptor is not known. The input lacks base qualities; no much larger clone sits a single base away. This specimen includes other DNA sequences encoding the same CDR3.

CDR1 SGHTA and CDR2 FQGTGA were looked up in the germline V gene. The CDR3 runs 13 amino acids, cysteine and phenylalanine included. The read is trimmed to its CDR3 DNA, 39 bases read in frame from base 1. V is shortened by 2 bases, J by 2 bases, and the region joining them spans 3 bases. The library was generated by the immunoSEQ multiplex PCR assay. The clones in this table, taken by TCRdb from immuneACCESS, are in-frame only. Not every clone is retained; where verified, under half of the shortfall comes from an unresolved V gene, and the cause of the rest is unknown. The sample has approximately 50,000 clones on record, about nine tenths of them singletons. The ten largest account for roughly 0.66% of the sample.

The input for sequencing was CD4+ T cells from peripheral blood mononuclear cells, taken after pregnancy. The sequence is built from TRBV7-3 and TRBJ2-2, with an unclear D gene assignment. This clonotype was sampled from a female donor in good health, enrolled as a control in a pregnancy study. The DNA sequence is TGTGCCAGCAGCTTACTAAACACCGGGGAGCTGTTTTTT. Its translation reads: CASSLLNTGELFF.